This passage covers 23 T cell receptor beta chains from one sample sequenced in a study of patients and donors after allogeneic stem cell transplantation. TCRdb re-derived calls from the RT-PCR reads in MiXCR, one entry per CDR3 protein. The data hold some 60,000 distinct CDR3 sequences, with 10% to 15% observed a single time. Sequencing was performed on blood, either unsorted or a sorted T cell fraction (not recorded which). These receptors originate from a human donor who was either an allogeneic HSCT recipient or a stem cell or donor lymphocyte infusion donor (not recorded which). It is not recorded whose cells these are; they may come from a transplant donor.

At least ten counts were recorded for this clonotype. The chain has TRBV12-3 or TRBV12-4 and TRBJ2-5; 14 bases are a match to TRBD2. V trimming: 5 bases; J trimming: 7 bases; junction bases outside the gene matches: 9. CDR3 length: 16 residues. The CDR3 here is CASSGTSGSPVGTQYF. CDR3 in DNA: TGTGCCAGCAGTGGGACTAGCGGGAGCCCCGTAGGGACCCAGTACTTC.

This clonotype was seen many times. CDR3 nucleotide sequence: TGTGCCAGCAGTTTTGGCCGGGAAAGCCGAGGTCAGCCCCAGCATTTT. Translation gives CASSFGRESRGQPQHF. The V and J genes are TRBV12-3 or TRBV12-4 and TRBJ1-5; no reliable D call. CDR3 length: 16 residues. V lost 3 bases to trimming and J lost 6 bases, with 18 bases between them.

This clonotype turned up a few times. This sequence joins TRBV7-2 and TRBJ2-3, with D perhaps matching TRBD2 (6 bases). V was clipped by 9 bases and J by 3 bases, with 22 bases between them. CDR3 length: 16 residues. Germline assignment: CDR1 SGHTA and CDR2 FQGNSA. The CDR3 sequence is CASAGIAVFWTDTQYF. CDR3 nucleotides: TGTGCCAGTGCCGGGATAGCGGTTTTTTGGACAGATACGCAGTATTTT. The entire variable domain, with the rest obtained from reference TRBV7-2 and TRBJ2-3, is as follows: GAGVSQSPSNKVTEKGKDVELRCDPISGHTALYWYRQSLGQGLEFLIYFQGNSAPDKSGLPSDRFSAERTGGSVSTLTIQRTQQEDSAVYLCASAGIAVFWTDTQYFGPGTRLTVL.

The chain recombines TRBV7-9 with TRBJ2-7; the match to TRBD2 covers 7 bases. Germline CDR1 SEHNR, CDR2 FQNEAQ (reference sequence). This CDR3 is built from 14 residues. V gave up 5 bases and J gave up 3 bases; unmatched junction bases: 7. The chain's CDR3 is CASSRRREDYEQYF. CDR3 nucleotide sequence: TGTGCCAGCAGCCGTCGCCGGGAGGACTACGAGCAGTACTTC.

The chain employs TRBV6-5 and TRBJ1-4; D not resolved. The V and J ends lost 6 bases and 6 bases respectively, with 11 bases between them. CDR1 is MNHEY, CDR2 SVGAGI, per germline. The CDR3 loop spans 13 amino acids. The chain's CDR3 is CASSRGGDEKLFF. The CDR3 DNA reads as TGTGCCAGCAGCCGCGGCGGTGATGAAAAACTGTTTTTT.

This clonotype was seen repeatedly, ten times or more. The genes are TRBV27 and TRBJ1-4; D remains ambiguous. The CDR3 runs to 13 residues. Germline CDR1 and CDR2: MNHEY and SMNVEV (reference sequence). The V and J ends lost 10 bases and 5 bases respectively, with 14 bases between them. CDR3 in amino acids: CATMGRRNEKLFF. DNA for the CDR3: TGTGCCACGATGGGCAGAAGAAATGAAAAACTGTTTTTT.

This clonotype is deemed medium-sized. This chain uses TRBV20-1 with TRBJ2-7; unclear D gene. The CDR3 consists of 11 residues. Germline CDR1 DFQATT, CDR2 SNEGSKA (reference sequence). Trimming took off 3 bases at V and 6 bases at J, with 9 bases between the two ends. The CDR3 loop is CSASFGLEQYF. The CDR3 DNA follows: TGCAGTGCTAGTTTCGGCCTCGAGCAGTACTTC.

As regards this clonotype: No conserved phenylalanine or tryptophan is present at the end of the CDR3, so a read error is the likely explanation. CDR3 bases: TGTGCCATCGGAAGACTAGCGGGAGGGGAAGATACGCAGTATTCT. It encodes CAIGRLAGGEDTQYS. This chain connects TRBV10-3 to TRBJ2-3; 14 bases agree with TRBD2. CDR1 and CDR2 from the germline V gene are ENHRY and SYGVKD. This CDR3 is built from 15 residues. V dropped 8 bases and J dropped 5; count of bases not matched to a gene: 6.

This chain connects TRBV6-2 or TRBV6-3 to TRBJ1-2, with unresolved D. Germline values: CDR1 MNHEY, CDR2 SVGEGT. V was shortened by 5 bases and J by 4 bases, with 14 bases between the two germline ends. The length of the CDR3 is 14 residues. The CDR3 spells CASSEPTNPYGYTF. DNA for the CDR3: TGTGCCAGCAGTGAACCAACCAATCCCTATGGCTACACCTTC.

This clonotype is labeled medium-sized. The J gene is TRBJ2-7, the V gene TRBV20-1; D unclear. The germline V and J ends were trimmed by 3 bases and 3 bases, with 12 bases remaining between them. This CDR3 contains 13 residues. In germline, CDR1 is DFQATT, CDR2 SNEGSKA (reference sequence). Written as DNA, the CDR3 is TGCAGTGCTAGGGTTTTCTCTAACTACGAGCAGTACTTC. Its protein is CSARVFSNYEQYF.

This clonotype was detected ten times or more. The chain couples TRBV5-1 to TRBJ1-1; no firm D call. CDR3 length: 14 residues. Trimming shortened V by 4 bases and J by 0 bases, and 10 bases separated the two germline ends. The germline V gene encodes CDR1 SGHRS and CDR2 YFSETQ. As DNA, the CDR3 is TGCGCCAGCAGCGAGGTACTCATGAACACTGAAGCTTTCTTT. This sequence encodes CASSEVLMNTEAFF.

CDR3 bases: TGCAGCGTTGTGGGGGGGCCAGGATCCTACGAGCAGTACTTC. It specifies CSVVGGPGSYEQYF. This rearrangement joins TRBV29-1 to TRBJ2-7, with a tentative D call TRBD2 (7 bases). This CDR3 region has 14 residues. The germline gives CDR1 SQVTM, CDR2 ANQGSEA. V lost 4 bases and J lost 1, with 14 bases in between.

This clonotype was found a few times. The V and J genes are TRBV7-2 and TRBJ2-1, with TRBD2 identical over 11 bases. In germline, CDR1 is SGHTA, CDR2 FQGNSA. The CDR3 is 16 residues long. Losses at the gene ends were 5 bases for V and 0 bases for J; bases not matched to a gene: 3. The DNA for the CDR3 is TGTGCCAGCAGCGTCCTAGCGGGAGGCTCCTACAATGAGCAGTTCTTC. This sequence encodes CASSVLAGGSYNEQFF.

This clonotype was counted once. V is TRBV20-1 and J is TRBJ2-2; 10 nucleotides align to TRBD2. There are 15 residues in the CDR3. Looked up from germline, CDR1 is DFQATT and CDR2 is SNEGSKA (reference sequence). In DNA form, the CDR3 reads TGCAGCGCTCTAGGGGCTAGCGGGAGTTCCGGGGAGCTGTTTTTT. It yields the protein CSALGASGSSGELFF.

In this sample, this clonotype turned up a few times. This chain uses TRBV18 with TRBJ1-4; no definite D call. This CDR3 has 15 residues. Germline CDR1 reads KGHSH; CDR2 reads LQKENI. Trimming took off 4 bases at V and 6 bases at J, with 15 bases between the two ends. The CDR3 DNA follows: TGTGCCAGCTCACTCAGAAGACCCCAGGATGAAAAACTGTTTTTT. Amino acids: CASSLRRPQDEKLFF.

This clonotype has ten or more counts. The V call is TRBV29-1, the J call TRBJ1-1; TRBD1 might be the D (6 bases). Germline-derived CDR1 and CDR2 are SQVTM and ANQGSEA. The ends were cut back, 4 bases at V and 8 bases at J, with 20 bases in the middle. This CDR3 region has 14 residues. The CDR3 sequence: CSVAEGLGGAEAFF. The CDR3, as DNA: TGCAGCGTTGCGGAGGGTTTAGGGGGAGCCGAAGCTTTCTTT.

V and J are TRBV12-3 or TRBV12-4 and TRBJ2-7; D is undetermined. V was trimmed by 7 bases and J by 0 bases, leaving 13 bases between them. The CDR3 is made up of 14 amino acids. The CDR3 DNA follows: TGTGCCAGCACCCCGTCCGGCCTCTCCTACGAGCAGTACTTC. Its translation is CASTPSGLSYEQYF.

J is TRBJ2-1 and V is TRBV27, with D possibly being TRBD1 (6 bases). Germline CDR1 reads MNHEY; CDR2 reads SMNVEV (reference sequence). V dropped 5 bases and J dropped 5 bases, with 10 bases sitting between them. The CDR3 sequence is 13 residues long. The CDR3 nucleotides read TGTGCCAGCAGTCCTAGGGGGAACAATGAGCAGTTCTTC. Translation: CASSPRGNNEQFF.

The table lists this clonotype with many counts. The rearrangement links TRBV4-2 to TRBJ2-1; D tentatively reads TRBD1 or TRBD2 (6 bases each). V was shortened by 0 bases and J by 0 bases, with 12 bases between the two germline ends. Germline V gives CDR1 LGHNA, CDR2 YNFKEQ. CDR3 length: 17 residues. Here the CDR3 reads CASSQDLGGVSYNEQFF. For the CDR3, the DNA is TGTGCCAGCAGCCAAGATTTGGGGGGCGTCTCCTACAATGAGCAGTTCTTC.

This clonotype was counted between two and nine times. This chain links TRBV20-1 with TRBJ2-7; D is undetermined. Germline V lookup: CDR1 DFQATT, CDR2 SNEGSKA (reference sequence). V was shortened by 3 bases and J by 6 bases, with 18 bases between the two germline ends. This CDR3 spans 14 amino acids. The CDR3 reads CSASLWGSLTEQYF. CDR3 coding DNA: TGCAGTGCTAGCCTATGGGGTAGCTTGACCGAGCAGTACTTC.

The chain carries TRBV7-9 and TRBJ2-1; unclear D gene. Per germline, CDR1 SEHNR and CDR2 FQNEAQ (reference sequence). This CDR3 spans 15 amino acids. V lost 1 base and J lost 5, with 12 bases in between. CDR3 DNA: TGTGCCAGCAGCTTAGTCGGCGGAGTCAACAATGAGCAGTTCTTC. Amino acid sequence: CASSLVGGVNNEQFF.

The rearrangement uses TRBV3-1 and TRBJ2-1, with 14 bases identical to TRBD2. Trimming cost V 1 base and J 8 bases; bases outside gene matches: 7. CDR1 and CDR2 from the germline V gene are LGHDT and YNNKEL (reference sequence). CDR3 size: 17 residues. CDR3 residues: CASSQAAGLAGVDEQFF. The CDR3 DNA follows: TGTGCCAGCAGCCAAGCGGCGGGACTAGCGGGAGTTGATGAGCAGTTCTTC.

J is TRBJ2-2 and V is TRBV2; maybe TRBD2 (5 bases). V shed 5 bases and J shed 1 base, with 14 bases lying between them. The CDR3 loop spans 16 amino acids. CDR1 SNHLY and CDR2 FYNNEI come from the germline V gene. The CDR3 reads CASSPPTTKNTGELFF. CDR3 bases: TGTGCCAGCAGTCCCCCCACGACTAAGAACACCGGGGAGCTGTTTTTT.